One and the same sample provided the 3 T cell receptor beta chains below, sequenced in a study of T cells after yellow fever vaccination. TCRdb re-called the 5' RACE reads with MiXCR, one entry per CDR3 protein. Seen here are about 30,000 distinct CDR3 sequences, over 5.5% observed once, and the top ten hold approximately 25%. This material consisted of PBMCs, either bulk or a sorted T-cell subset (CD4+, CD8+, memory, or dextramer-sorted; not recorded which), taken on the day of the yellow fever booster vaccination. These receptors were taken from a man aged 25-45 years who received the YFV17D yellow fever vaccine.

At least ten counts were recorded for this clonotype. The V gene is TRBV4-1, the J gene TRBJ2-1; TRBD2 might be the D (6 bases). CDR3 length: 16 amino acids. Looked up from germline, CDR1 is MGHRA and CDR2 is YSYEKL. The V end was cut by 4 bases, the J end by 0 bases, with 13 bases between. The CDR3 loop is CASSPEGTSSYNEQFF. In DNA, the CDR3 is TGCGCCAGCAGCCCGGAGGGGACCAGCTCCTACAATGAGCAGTTCTTC.

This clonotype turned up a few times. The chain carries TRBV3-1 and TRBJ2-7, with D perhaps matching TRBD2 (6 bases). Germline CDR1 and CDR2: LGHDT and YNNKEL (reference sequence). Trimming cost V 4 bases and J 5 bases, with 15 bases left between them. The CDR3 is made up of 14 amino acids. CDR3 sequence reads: CASSPWDLNHEQYF. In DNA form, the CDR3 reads TGTGCCAGCAGCCCTTGGGACTTAAACCACGAGCAGTACTTC.

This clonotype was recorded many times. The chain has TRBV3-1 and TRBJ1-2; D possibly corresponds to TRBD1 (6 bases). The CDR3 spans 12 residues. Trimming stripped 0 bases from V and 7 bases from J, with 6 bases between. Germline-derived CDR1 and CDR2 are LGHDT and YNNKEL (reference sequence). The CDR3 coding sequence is TGTGCCAGCAGCCAAGACAGGGGTGGCTACACCTTC. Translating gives CASSQDRGGYTF.